This record concerns one T cell receptor beta chain sequence. TCRdb passed the RT-PCR reads through MiXCR, listing each CDR3 protein once. The sample includes hundreds of thousands of distinct CDR3 sequences, 14% of them seen just once. Germline-derived CDR1 and CDR2 are DFQATT and SNEGSKA (reference sequence). V lost 3 bases and J lost 1; bases outside the gene matches: 9. The CDR3 has 17 residues. The V call is TRBV20-1, the J call TRBJ1-6; TRBD1 aligns across 7 bases. The sequenced material came from memory CD4+ T cells from blood. This clonotype was sampled from a female donor in good health, serving as a healthy control. Here the CDR3 reads CSASDRGGSSYNSPLHF. The CDR3 coding sequence is TGCAGTGCTAGCGACAGAGGGGGCAGTTCCTATAATTCACCCCTCCACTTT.